Below are 26 T cell receptor beta chains sequenced from a single sample in a study of shared clonotypes between healthy human individuals. Produced via immunoSEQ multiplex PCR; TCRdb's table is partial and in-frame only. This sample has some 2,500,000 clones; 93% occur once, and the top ten carry 0.36%. The sequencing input was naive CD4+ T cells from PBMCs. Subset of the sample: CD45RA+ positively selected. The source of these receptors is a man between 18 and 29 years old in good health. Some clones in this sample may be carry-over from other donors' samples.

V is TRBV2 and J is TRBJ2-5; 7 positions agree with TRBD1. This CDR3 has 14 amino acids. V was clipped by 8 bases and J by 5 bases; unmatched bases: 11. Looked up from germline, CDR1 is SNHLY and CDR2 is FYNNEI. The CDR3, as DNA: TGTGCCAGCGGCCTAAAGGGGGCACTGGAGACCCAGTACTTC. It codes for CASGLKGALETQYF.

The gene calls are TRBV10-3 and TRBJ1-1, with TRBD1 matching 8 bases. This CDR3 contains 14 residues. Per the germline V gene, CDR1 is ENHRY and CDR2 is SYGVKD. J lost 3 bases, V lost 6 bases, and 6 bases had no gene match. CDR3: CAIRGSGGYTEAFF. The CDR3 DNA is TGTGCCATCAGGGGCTCAGGGGGCTACACTGAAGCTTTCTTT.

The rearrangement uses TRBV27 and TRBJ1-2; 7 positions match TRBD1. With 6 bases clipped from V and 4 bases from J, the junction kept 8 bases outside the gene matches. The CDR3 totals 14 residues. Germline V gene lookup returns CDR1 MNHEY and CDR2 SMNVEV (reference sequence). DNA of the CDR3: TGTGCCAGCAGATTGACAGGGCTGGGCTATGGCTACACCTTC. As protein: CASRLTGLGYGYTF.

The rearrangement joins TRBV6-5 to TRBJ2-2, with D possibly matching TRBD2 (5 bases). From germline, CDR1 is MNHEY and CDR2 SVGAGI. Trimming cost V 5 bases and J 7 bases, with 11 bases left between them. The CDR3 consists of 13 residues. The CDR3 loop reads CASSPPGYGELFF. CDR3 bases: TGTGCCAGCAGTCCCCCGGGGTACGGGGAGCTGTTTTTT.

V is TRBV9 and J is TRBJ2-1, with D tentatively TRBD2 (5 bases). Deletions cut 0 bases from V and 9 bases from J, with 16 bases between. The CDR3 loop spans 15 amino acids. Germline CDR1 SGDLS, CDR2 YYNGEE. The CDR3 coding sequence is TGTGCCAGCAGCGTAGCTGGGCGGGTCCGGGGTGAGCAGTTCTTC. Translated, it gives CASSVAGRVRGEQFF.

J is TRBJ1-1 and V is TRBV11-3; 8 nucleotides line up with TRBD1. V trimming: 5 bases; J trimming: 5 bases; junction bases outside the gene matches: 7. Germline V gives CDR1 SGHNT, CDR2 YENEEA. The CDR3 runs to 14 residues. The CDR3 sequence is CASSPTGVRTEAFF. The CDR3 nucleotides are TGTGCCAGCAGCCCGACAGGGGTTCGTACTGAAGCTTTCTTT.

J is TRBJ2-3 and V is TRBV5-6; either TRBD1 or TRBD2 may supply D (6 bases each). There are 16 residues in the CDR3. Deletions cut 3 bases from V and 1 base from J, with 15 bases between. The V gene's germline CDR1 is SGHDT and CDR2 YYEEEE. Here the CDR3 reads CASSSGGRGGTDTQYF. In nucleotides, the CDR3 is TGTGCCAGCAGCTCCGGGGGCAGGGGCGGCACAGATACGCAGTATTTT. Variable domain in full (rest from reference TRBV5-6 and TRBJ2-3): DAGVTQSPTHLIKTRGQQVTLRCSPKSGHDTVSWYQQALGQGPQFIFQYYEEEERQRGNFPDRFSGHQFPNYSSELNVNALLLGDSALYLCASSSGGRGGTDTQYFGPGTRLTVL.

This chain uses TRBV12-5 with TRBJ2-1, with 13 bases fitting TRBD2. The V gene's germline CDR1 is LGHNT and CDR2 FRNRAP. J was trimmed by 9 bases and V by 2 bases; bases with no gene match: 4. The CDR3 is made up of 15 amino acids. This chain's CDR3 is CASGLTSGRAVEQFF. In nucleotides, the CDR3 is TGTGCTAGTGGTTTGACTAGCGGGAGGGCCGTTGAGCAGTTCTTC.

The rearrangement links TRBV4-1 to TRBJ2-1; D possibly corresponds to TRBD1 (6 bases). The germline V gene encodes CDR1 MGHRA and CDR2 YSYEKL. Trimming took 2 bases from V and 4 from J, leaving 9 bases between them. The CDR3 spans 14 residues. The CDR3 DNA reads TGCGCCAGCAGCCAATGGACAGATTACAATGAGCAGTTCTTC. Translated: CASSQWTDYNEQFF.

This sequence joins TRBV5-1 and TRBJ2-1, with D maybe TRBD2 (5 bases). CDR1 is SGHRS and CDR2 is YFSETQ in the germline V gene. Trimming stripped 3 bases from V and 6 bases from J, with 16 bases between. The CDR3 totals 15 residues. DNA of the CDR3: TGCGCCAGCAGCTCCGGGCTAGCATCGGGCAATGAGCAGTTCTTC. It is translated as CASSSGLASGNEQFF.

This clone was found a few times. The same CDR3 is also encoded by other DNA sequences in this sample. The chain's CDR3 is CASSVGANVLTF. In DNA form, the CDR3 reads TGTGCCAGCAGTGTTGGGGCCAACGTCCTGACTTTC. The gene calls are TRBV2 and TRBJ2-6, with D unclear. CDR1 and CDR2 (germline): SNHLY, FYNNEI. The V gene lost 4 bases and the J gene lost 3 bases, with 1 base spanning the gap. CDR3 length equals 12 residues.

The J gene is TRBJ2-1, the V gene TRBV7-2; 10 bases line up with TRBD2. The CDR3 loop spans 17 amino acids. Unmatched junction bases numbered 5, after V lost 3 bases and J lost 0 bases. The germline V gene encodes CDR1 SGHTA and CDR2 FQGNSA. The CDR3 spells CASSFDSGRISYNEQFF. The CDR3 region has the DNA TGTGCCAGCAGCTTCGATAGCGGGAGGATCTCCTACAATGAGCAGTTCTTC.

The chain is built from TRBV28 and TRBJ1-4; no reliable D call. Germline values: CDR1 MDHEN, CDR2 SYDVKM. This CDR3 spans 15 amino acids. Trimming shortened V by 1 base and J by 8 bases, and 14 bases separated the two germline ends. The DNA of the CDR3 is TGTGCCAGCAGTTTATTTTACCCGGGAGGGGAAAAACTGTTTTTT. This sequence encodes CASSLFYPGGEKLFF.

The chain employs TRBV28 and TRBJ1-2, with TRBD1 as a possible D gene (6 bases). Germline V gene sequence: CDR1 MDHEN, CDR2 SYDVKM. Trimming cost V 5 bases and J 3 bases, with 16 bases left between them. This CDR3 comprises 15 residues. The DNA of the CDR3 is TGTGCCAGCAGTGCTCCGGGGGGCGCGCACTATGGCTACACCTTC. It is translated as CASSAPGGAHYGYTF.

The CDR3 DNA reads as TGTGCCAGCAGCTTGGTTAGGGTCGGGACTAGCGGAAACCCTGAGCAGTACTTC. Protein: CASSLVRVGTSGNPEQYF. This chain links TRBV5-8 with TRBJ2-7; 11 positions match TRBD2. The CDR3 is 18 residues long. Germline loops: CDR1 SGHTS, CDR2 YDEGEE. With V trimmed by 0 bases and J by 7 bases, 15 bases remained unmatched.

The V gene is TRBV4-3, the J gene TRBJ1-1; D ambiguous. Germline V lookup: CDR1 LGHNA, CDR2 YSLEER. The germline V and J ends were trimmed by 3 bases and 0 bases, with 14 bases remaining between them. The CDR3 is 16 amino acids. The CDR3 DNA sequence: TGCGCCAGCAGCCACAGCCTCGGACGGATGAACACTGAAGCTTTCTTT. This translates into CASSHSLGRMNTEAFF.

The sample holds one count of this clone. The chain recombines TRBV6-8 with TRBJ2-2; TRBD2 matches 10 bases. The CDR3 covers 15 residues. Germline-derived CDR1 and CDR2 are MNHGY and SAAAGT. The V segment lost 8 bases and the J segment 2 bases; nucleotides outside the gene matches: 5. In nucleotides, the CDR3 is TGTGCCAGCGTGACTAGCGGGCTCAACACCGGGGAGCTGTTTTTT. Protein sequence: CASVTSGLNTGELFF.

The chain has TRBV9 and TRBJ2-5; D is possibly TRBD2 (6 bases). Germline assignment: CDR1 SGDLS and CDR2 YYNGEE. The V and J ends lost 0 bases and 4 bases respectively, with 13 bases between them. The CDR3 runs 15 residues. CDR3 bases: TGTGCCAGCAGCGTAGGCAAGGGAGGTAGAGAGACCCAGTACTTC. It yields the protein CASSVGKGGRETQYF.

The gene calls are TRBV9 and TRBJ2-7, with 9 bases fitting TRBD1. Looked up from germline, CDR1 is SGDLS and CDR2 is YYNGEE. The CDR3 has 16 amino acids. The trim removed 3 bases at V and 7 bases at J, leaving 14 bases unmatched. The chain's CDR3 is CASSASRTGAPSEQYF. The CDR3 nucleotides are TGTGCCAGCAGCGCCTCCCGGACAGGGGCCCCTAGTGAGCAGTACTTC.

The rearrangement joins TRBV5-1 to TRBJ2-3, with TRBD2 as a possible D gene (6 bases). Germline V gene sequence: CDR1 SGHRS, CDR2 YFSETQ. V lost 5 bases to trimming and J lost 5 bases, with 12 bases between them. The CDR3 has 13 amino acids. The CDR3 spells CASSRDSKDTQYF. The CDR3 coding sequence is TGCGCCAGCAGTCGGGACTCGAAAGATACGCAGTATTTT.

This clone was seen a single time. V is TRBV11-3 and J is TRBJ2-2, with D perhaps matching TRBD2 (5 bases). Germline CDR1 and CDR2: SGHNT and YENEEA. The ends were cut back, 5 bases at V and 6 bases at J, with 13 bases in the middle. This CDR3 is 14 amino acids long. CDR3 residues: CASSPQPGSGELFF. CDR3 bases: TGTGCCAGCAGCCCGCAACCGGGGTCCGGGGAGCTGTTTTTT.

The chain has TRBV5-1 and TRBJ1-2; 8 bases are shared with TRBD1. CDR3 length equals 15 residues. Germline V gene data show CDR1 as SGHRS and CDR2 as YFSETQ. V shed 1 base, J shed 5 bases, and the junction held 7 bases outside the gene matches. The CDR3 reads CASSLHPGQGYGYTF. CDR3 nucleotides: TGCGCCAGCAGCTTGCACCCCGGACAGGGATATGGCTACACCTTC. The whole variable domain, filled in from reference TRBV5-1 and TRBJ1-2, reads KAGVTQTPRYLIKTRGQQVTLSCSPISGHRSVSWYQQTPGQGLQFLFEYFSETQRNKGNFPGRFSGRQFSNSRSEMNVSTLELGDSALYLCASSLHPGQGYGYTFGSGTRLTVV.

The chain carries TRBV2 and TRBJ1-5, with D unclear. CDR1 and CDR2 from the germline V gene are SNHLY and FYNNEI. This CDR3 has 13 amino acids. V was cut by 2 bases and J by 3 bases, with 5 bases left in between. The CDR3 coding sequence is TGTGCCAGCAGTGAATATGTCAATCAGCCCCAGCATTTT. Translating gives CASSEYVNQPQHF.

The CDR3 DNA is TGCGCCAGCAGCCCTGCGGGTATCGGTAACTATGGCTACACCTTC. As protein: CASSPAGIGNYGYTF. This rearrangement joins TRBV4-1 to TRBJ1-2; D uncertain. V was shortened by 4 bases and J by 1 base, with 13 bases between the two germline ends. The CDR3 runs 15 residues. Per germline, CDR1 MGHRA and CDR2 YSYEKL.

The chain links TRBV2 to TRBJ2-1, with 12 bases matching TRBD2. Germline-derived CDR1 and CDR2 are SNHLY and FYNNEI. CDR3 length equals 17 residues. Trimming removed 2 bases from V and 7 bases from J; junction bases left unmatched: 9. For the CDR3, the DNA is TGTGCCAGCAGTGAACTAGCGGGAGGGCCGCGACTGAATGAGCAGTTCTTC. Amino acid sequence: CASSELAGGPRLNEQFF.

The J gene is TRBJ1-5, the V gene TRBV16; 8 bases fit TRBD1. Germline assignment: CDR1 KGHSY and CDR2 FQNENV. The CDR3 runs to 13 residues. V lost 4 bases and J lost 7; bases outside the gene matches: 3. CDR3 protein: CASSLGQGQPQHF. In DNA, the CDR3 is TGTGCCAGCAGCCTCGGACAGGGCCAGCCCCAGCATTTT.